This T cell receptor beta chain is drawn from a study of cytomegalovirus exposure and HLA in healthy donors (dated 2017 in TCRdb). For context, the study as a whole: According to an earlier analysis of several hundred of the donors, 150 million to 200 million T cells yielded 117 million unique TCR beta sequences and approximately 300 Gb of sequence data. Typing coverage differed by locus: A, B, C, DRB1 and DQB1 were typed in roughly 620-640 donors, DQA1 in about 560, DPA1 in approximately 600, and DPB1 in just under 490. In addition to the first cohort of around 670 subjects, a separate validation cohort of some 120 different subjects was used. Roughly five DR-DQ haplotypes were handled as single units for association and clustering because linkage in the cohort was strong. On average, roughly 240,000 unique TCR beta nucleotide sequences were sequenced per donor among a few hundred genotyped donors of the cohort, with 15% to 20% of those sequences being non-productive. Of the roughly 400 genotyped donors, roughly 80% fell in the genetic ancestry cluster associated with self-reported Caucasian donors. In the later analysis, no new phenotypic data were used to find candidate immune exposures; instead, reliance was placed on TCR beta sequences and their occurrence across donors. Donor age, sex, ethnicity and CMV serostatus were compiled together with the repertoire data. Both class I and class II loci were covered by HLA typing, at four-digit resolution. The aim of the study was to test whether cataloging public T cell receptors could identify signatures of past pathogen exposure. Every discovery cohort repertoire had been produced on one sequencing platform. Using immunosequencing, the study profiled T cell repertoires from 500 to 800 subjects and related those repertoires to cytomegalovirus serostatus. In a later analysis, previously published TCR beta repertoires from roughly 710 donors were re-analyzed and high-resolution HLA genotyping was added so that TCR occurrence patterns could be studied. An early release covering approximately 600 HLA-typed donors comprised approximately 300 gigabases of sequencing data and around 80 million unique TCR sequences. The study combined high-throughput TCR immunosequencing, statistical association of individual TCRs with disease status, and machine learning to predict cytomegalovirus infection status. In an earlier analysis of around 540 of the donors, high-throughput TCR beta sequencing was used to judge whether each TCR beta V gene segment behaved as functional or pseudogenic. A later genetic analysis took genome-wide SNP genotypes for about 55% of the roughly 670 donors and used that subset as a discovery cohort.

Overall study results and their limits: In an earlier analysis of about 550 of the donors, most TCR beta V segments were observed in productive rearrangements about 87% or about 30% of the time, broadly matching IMGT annotations. According to a later analysis, parvovirus B19, influenza, CMV and Epstein-Barr virus appeared linked to several top co-occurrence clusters. The 87-base-pair reads could not distinguish some IMGT-functional V segments, including TRBV6-2 and TRBV6-3, so those segments were excluded. Compared with the approximately 600-donor mean, donors in an Asian-associated ancestry cluster had fewer N-insertions in productive TCRs, according to a later genetic analysis. The classifier was reported to diagnose cytomegalovirus status with high specificity and sensitivity in both the original cohort and the validation cohort. Compared with equally common non-associated chains, HLA-associated TCR beta chains in a later analysis were more clonally expanded and had lower generation probabilities. In the study, approximately 150 TCR beta chains were listed as associated with cytomegalovirus. While some public TCRs were present in many individuals, most TCR sequences turned up only very rarely across donors. Only TCR beta chains were sequenced in this cohort, and the absence of alpha or paired-chain data limited detectable features. A cluster of highly shared sequence variants was judged likely to represent a technical artifact of the sequencing pipeline. Most CMV-associated TCR beta chains appeared to be HLA-restricted in a later analysis, and the HLA associations seemed to be driven largely by CMV exposure. Specific HLA alleles were associated with roughly 17,000 TCR beta sequences at a false discovery rate of 0.05 in a later analysis. In vitro tests confirmed that a few of the cytomegalovirus-associated TCR beta chains recognize cytomegalovirus antigens. A later analysis found that TCR association rates varied across HLA loci, with DRB1 alleles showing the most associated TCRs and HLA-C alleles the fewest. Correlated functional status among segregating V segments might reflect linkage disequilibrium, but an unknown experimental factor could not be ruled out. V-gene and J-gene trimming of TCR beta chains was associated with a missense DCLRE1C variant in a later genetic analysis, and the association was replicated in an independent cohort. Because counts were too low, roughly 16 rarely observed V segments, including chromosome 9 orphons, were left out of the earlier analysis of about 500 of the donors. Immune exposure information for the cohort was limited to CMV serostatus. A further reported finding was that TCR beta sequences accurately predicted the HLA-A and HLA-B alleles for most subjects in the first cohort. The presence/absence analyses assumed that sequencing depth was roughly uniform across donors, and that assumption may not be true. When HLA alleles, especially DR and DQ, strongly co-occurred, TCR associations were difficult to assign to individual alleles. Because some donors lacked HLA typing at each locus, the association tests relied only on the typed subset. The authors suggested that the approach could potentially be extended to other disease states and immunological phenotypes.

The cohort was made up of under 800 healthy bone marrow donors. All cohort members were sampled while nominally healthy, although unrecorded immune exposures were likely present. The donor tested CMV seropositive, placing the donor among the 310 or so seropositive members of the cohort. Each donor provided a peripheral blood sample, and peripheral blood mononuclear cells were used for TCR beta sequencing. The Qiagen DNeasy Blood Extraction Kit was used to extract genomic DNA from the blood cell samples. Turning to this clone: Its antigen remains undetermined. No qualities accompany the bases; no much larger clone lies one base away.

Spanning cysteine to phenylalanine, the CDR3 consists of 16 amino acids. The DNA shown is the 48-base CDR3, in frame from base 1. Looking up the germline V gene yields CDR1 SGHTA and CDR2 FQGTGA. The germline V and J ends show losses of 2 bases and 1 base respectively, and no gene match explains 5 bases of the junction. The library was built by means of the immunoSEQ multiplex PCR assay. For the multiplex PCR, a mixture combining 60 forward primers for TCR Vbeta segments and 13 reverse primers for TCR Jbeta segments was used. The CDR3 region of rearranged TCR beta genes was amplified from genomic DNA with a multiplex PCR assay. The amplified TCR beta libraries were sequenced on the Illumina HiSeq System as 87-base-pair reads. Turning to the authors' computational methods: In a later analysis, around 80 million unique TCR beta chains were counted across the roughly 670 repertoires, and roughly 11 million of these chains were shared by at least two donors. A nearest-neighbor algorithm error-corrected the raw reads and collapsed the reads into unique sequences, merging closely related sequences to remove PCR and sequencing errors. V, D and J gene segments were assigned by aligning CDR3 sequences to IMGT reference sequences. Each retained sequence needed at least a six-nucleotide match to both a V gene segment and a J gene segment. A rearrangement was called productive if the CDR3 had no stop codons and remained in frame with V and J, and every other rearrangement was called non-productive. CDR3 was defined by IMGT convention, running from the second conserved V-encoded cysteine to the conserved J-encoded phenylalanine. The earlier analysis of 587 of the donors excluded sequences that lacked an unambiguous match to a single V gene segment. In an earlier analysis of more than 500 of the donors, a V segment was called functional when productive rearrangements were above 56.7%, and segregating when the standard deviation between donors exceeded 5%. A statistical classification framework was developed to diagnose cytomegalovirus status using the catalog of TCR beta chain sequences. In a later analysis, TCR nucleotide sequences were compared against IMGT/GENE-DB human TR gene sequences so that V and J genes could be assigned. In a later analysis, CDR3 sequences and most-parsimonious VDJ recombination scenarios were assigned using the TCRdist pipeline. In a later analysis, each TCR beta chain was defined by its CDR3 amino acid sequence together with its V-gene family, and reads without a unique V-gene family were excluded. To address suspected cross-contamination and a sequencing artifact, a later analysis removed approximately 590 highly shared, low-generation-probability nucleotide sequences. For each public chain, a later analysis derived a clonal expansion index from normalized ranks of inferred template counts within each repertoire. Generation probabilities in a later analysis came from a VDJ recombination model fitted to out-of-frame rearrangements, and those results were checked against IGoR. In a later analysis, hypergeometric tests were used to score TCR-TCR, TCR-HLA and TCR-CMV co-occurrence, with a repertoire-size bias correction applied to TCR pairs. In a later analysis, false discovery rates were estimated by permuting HLA or CMV assignments 20 times. A later analysis grouped co-occurring TCRs with DBSCAN, adding TCRdist sequence similarity when clustering within HLA-allele-positive subsets. For co-occurrence clustering, repertoires with fewer than 30,000 or more than 120,000 public chains were excluded, along with four or five repertoires with anomalous nucleotide sharing. TCRdb obtained this table from immuneACCESS and retained in-frame rearrangements with V and J assigned. These tables miss some clones; where compared with another copy, unresolved V genes account for less than half of the shortfall, and the remainder is unexplained. V, J and clone size are those of that table, while D and trimming were read from the DNA. In all, the sample holds 81,000 or so clones, and 77% of those were seen once. The ten largest clonotypes hold roughly 3% of the sample.

What was sequenced was PBMCs. The chain is assembled from TRBV7-3 and TRBJ2-1; 7 bases in the middle match TRBD2. The clonotype comes from a man aged 45-60 years in good health and CMV-seropositive. For the CDR3, the sequence is CASSLAGTTSYNEQFF. The bases are TGTGCCAGCAGCTTAGCCGGGACTACTTCCTACAATGAGCAGTTCTTC.